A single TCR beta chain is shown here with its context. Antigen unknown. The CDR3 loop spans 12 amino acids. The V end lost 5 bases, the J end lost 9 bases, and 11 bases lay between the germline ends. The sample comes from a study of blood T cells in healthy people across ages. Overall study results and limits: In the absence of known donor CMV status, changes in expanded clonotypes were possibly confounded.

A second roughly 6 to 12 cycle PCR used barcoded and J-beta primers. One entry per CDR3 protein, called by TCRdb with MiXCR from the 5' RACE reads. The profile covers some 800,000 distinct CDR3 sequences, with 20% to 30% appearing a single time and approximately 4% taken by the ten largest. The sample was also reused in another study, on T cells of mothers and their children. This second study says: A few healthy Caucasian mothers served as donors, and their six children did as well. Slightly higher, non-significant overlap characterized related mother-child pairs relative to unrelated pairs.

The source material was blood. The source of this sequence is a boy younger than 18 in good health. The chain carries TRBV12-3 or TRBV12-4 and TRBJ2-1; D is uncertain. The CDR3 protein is CASSITSTEQFF. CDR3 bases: TGTGCCAGCAGTATAACCAGTACTGAGCAGTTCTTC.